This T cell receptor (beta chain) was identified during a study of blood T cells in healthy people across ages. Broader study findings: Diversity was higher, and naive CD4+ cells more numerous, in long-lived donors than in aged donors.

Total RNA extraction produced at least 5.5 micrograms (per sample) for the study. The authors ran a second PCR of 7 to 11 cycles using a sample-barcoded 5' primer and a J-beta primer mix. One entry per CDR3 protein results from TCRdb running MiXCR on the 5' RACE reads. The data contain about 1.1 million distinct CDR3 sequences, 30% to 40% of them singletons. With regard to this clonotype: As yet, its antigen is unknown.

Germline CDR1 reads SGHDT; CDR2 reads YYEEEE. V lost 3 bases to trimming and J lost 4 bases; unmatched junction nucleotides: 9. The CDR3 runs to 17 residues. The sequence was collected from a man younger than 35 in good health. Sequences were obtained from blood. The rearrangement links TRBV5-6 to TRBJ2-5; 13 nucleotides line up with TRBD2. The CDR3 DNA reads as TGTGCCAGCAGCTCGTATCGGACTAGCGGGAGCCGAGAGACCCAGTACTTC. Translation: CASSSYRTSGSRETQYF.